The T cell receptor beta chain described here comes from a study of cytomegalovirus exposure and HLA in healthy donors. Whole-study results and caveats: TCR beta sequences reportedly predicted most subjects' HLA-A and HLA-B alleles accurately.

CDR1 and CDR2 from the germline V gene are SGHRS and YFSETQ. The junction had 3 bases not matched to a gene; V was cut back by 3 bases and J by 3 bases. The CDR3 is 15 residues long. PCR used 60 Vbeta primers and 13 Jbeta primers. The repertoire was sequenced with immunoSEQ multiplex PCR; TCRdb's copy has only in-frame clones and lacks some. Found here are around 150,000 clones, more than 75% of them singletons; the top ten hold 1.4%. The table lists this clone with a count of one. As yet, its antigen is unknown. This clonotype was sampled from a male donor in good health and CMV-seronegative. Sequencing was performed on PBMCs. The rearrangement links TRBV5-1 to TRBJ2-3; 11 bases align to TRBD2. The CDR3 region is CASSSGLAGTDTQYF. The CDR3 DNA is TGCGCCAGCAGCTCCGGACTAGCGGGTACAGATACGCAGTATTTT.